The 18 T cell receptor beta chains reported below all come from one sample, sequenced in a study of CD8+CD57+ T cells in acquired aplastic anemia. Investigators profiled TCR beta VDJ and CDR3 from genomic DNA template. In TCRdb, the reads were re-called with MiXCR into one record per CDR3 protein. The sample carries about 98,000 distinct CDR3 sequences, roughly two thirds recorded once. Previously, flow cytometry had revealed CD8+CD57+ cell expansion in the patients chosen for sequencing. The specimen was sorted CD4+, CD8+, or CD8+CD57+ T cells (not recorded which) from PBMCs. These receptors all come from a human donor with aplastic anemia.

CDR3 amino acids: CATSRVSDSNYGYTF. The CDR3 bases are TGTGCCACCAGCAGAGTCTCGGATTCTAACTATGGCTACACCTTC. The V gene is TRBV15, the J gene TRBJ1-2; D remains ambiguous. V lost 1 base and J 0 bases, leaving 9 bases between the germline ends. This CDR3 has 15 amino acids. The V gene's germline CDR1 is LNHNV and CDR2 YYDKDF (reference sequence).

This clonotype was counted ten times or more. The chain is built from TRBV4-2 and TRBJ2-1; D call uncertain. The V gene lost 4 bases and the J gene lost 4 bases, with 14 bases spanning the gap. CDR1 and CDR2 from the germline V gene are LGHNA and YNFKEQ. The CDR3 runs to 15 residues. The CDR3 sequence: CASSPRDGDYNEQFF. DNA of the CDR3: TGTGCCAGCAGCCCAAGAGATGGCGATTACAATGAGCAGTTCTTC.

CDR3 loop: CASSLWLAGENEQYF. The CDR3 region has the DNA TGTGCCAGCAGTTTATGGCTAGCGGGCGAAAACGAGCAGTACTTC. This chain links TRBV7-2 with TRBJ2-7; 8 nucleotides align to TRBD2. Looked up from germline, CDR1 is SGHTA and CDR2 is FQGNSA. The CDR3 runs to 15 residues. The junction had 12 bases not matched to a gene; V was cut back by 6 bases and J by 5 bases.

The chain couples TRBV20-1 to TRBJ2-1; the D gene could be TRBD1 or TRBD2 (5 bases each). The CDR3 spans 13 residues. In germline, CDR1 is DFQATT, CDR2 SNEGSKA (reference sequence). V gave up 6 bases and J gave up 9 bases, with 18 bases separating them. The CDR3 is CSAPRDRPGEQFF. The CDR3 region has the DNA TGCAGTGCCCCTAGGGACCGCCCCGGTGAGCAGTTCTTC.

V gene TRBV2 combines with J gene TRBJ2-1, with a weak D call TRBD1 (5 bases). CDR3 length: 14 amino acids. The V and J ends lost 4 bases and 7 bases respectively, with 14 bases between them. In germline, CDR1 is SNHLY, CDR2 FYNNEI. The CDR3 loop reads CASSVGALANEQFF. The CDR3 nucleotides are TGTGCCAGCAGTGTAGGGGCTTTGGCTAATGAGCAGTTCTTC.

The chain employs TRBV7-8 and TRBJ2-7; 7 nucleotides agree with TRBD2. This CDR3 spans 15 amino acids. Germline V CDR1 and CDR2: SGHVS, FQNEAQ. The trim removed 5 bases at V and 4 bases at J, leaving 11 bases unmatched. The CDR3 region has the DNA TGTGCCAGCAGCCCCGGACTAGGCAGCTTTTACGAGCAGTACTTC. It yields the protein CASSPGLGSFYEQYF.

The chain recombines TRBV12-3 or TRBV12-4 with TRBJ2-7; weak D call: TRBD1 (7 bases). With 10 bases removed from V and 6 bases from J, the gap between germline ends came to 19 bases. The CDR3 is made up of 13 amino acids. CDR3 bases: TGTGCCATCAGGGGGGACGCCCCCTCCGAGCAGTACTTC. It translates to CAIRGDAPSEQYF.

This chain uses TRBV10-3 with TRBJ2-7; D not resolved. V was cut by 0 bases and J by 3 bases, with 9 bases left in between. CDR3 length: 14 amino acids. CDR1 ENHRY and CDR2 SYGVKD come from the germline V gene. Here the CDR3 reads CAISESVALYEQYF. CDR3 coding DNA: TGTGCCATCAGTGAGTCGGTGGCGCTCTACGAGCAGTACTTC.

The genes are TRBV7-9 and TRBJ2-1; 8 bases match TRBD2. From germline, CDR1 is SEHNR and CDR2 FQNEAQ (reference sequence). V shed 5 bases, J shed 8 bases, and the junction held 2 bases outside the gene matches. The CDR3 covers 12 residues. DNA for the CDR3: TGTGCCAGCAGCCCCGGGGGGGATGAGCAGTTCTTC. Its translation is CASSPGGDEQFF.

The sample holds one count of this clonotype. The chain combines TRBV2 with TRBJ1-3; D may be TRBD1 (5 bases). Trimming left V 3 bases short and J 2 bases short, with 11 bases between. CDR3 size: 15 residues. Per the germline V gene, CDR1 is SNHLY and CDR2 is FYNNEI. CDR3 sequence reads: CASSERGSAGNTIYF. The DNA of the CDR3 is TGTGCCAGCAGTGAGCGGGGGAGTGCTGGAAACACCATATATTTT.

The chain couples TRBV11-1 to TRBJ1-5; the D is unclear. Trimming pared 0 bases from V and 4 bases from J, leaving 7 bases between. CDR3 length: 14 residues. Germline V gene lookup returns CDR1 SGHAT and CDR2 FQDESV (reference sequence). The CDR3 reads CASSLAAGNQPQHF. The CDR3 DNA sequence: TGTGCCAGCAGCTTAGCCGCGGGAAATCAGCCCCAGCATTTT. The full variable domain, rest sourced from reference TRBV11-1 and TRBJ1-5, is EAEVAQSPRYKITEKSQAVAFWCDPISGHATLYWYRQILGQGPELLVQFQDESVVDDSQLPKDRFSAERLKGVDSTLKIQPAELGDSAMYLCASSLAAGNQPQHFGDGTRLSIL.

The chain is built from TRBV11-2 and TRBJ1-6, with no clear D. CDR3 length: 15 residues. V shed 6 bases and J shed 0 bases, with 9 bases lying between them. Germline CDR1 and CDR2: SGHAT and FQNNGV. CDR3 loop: CASSLIVSYNSPLHF. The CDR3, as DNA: TGTGCCAGCAGTTTAATCGTCTCCTATAATTCACCCCTCCACTTT. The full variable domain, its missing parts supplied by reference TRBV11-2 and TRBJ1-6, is EAGVAQSPRYKIIEKRQSVAFWCNPISGHATLYWYQQILGQGPKLLIQFQNNGVVDDSQLPKDRFSAERLKGVDSTLKIQPAKLEDSAVYLCASSLIVSYNSPLHFGNGTRLTVT.

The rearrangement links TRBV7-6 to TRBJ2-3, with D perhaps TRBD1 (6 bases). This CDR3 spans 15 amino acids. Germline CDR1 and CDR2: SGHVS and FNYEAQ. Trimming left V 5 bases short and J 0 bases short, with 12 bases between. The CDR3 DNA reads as TGTGCCAGCAGCCGGACAGATACTAGCACAGATACGCAGTATTTT. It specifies CASSRTDTSTDTQYF.

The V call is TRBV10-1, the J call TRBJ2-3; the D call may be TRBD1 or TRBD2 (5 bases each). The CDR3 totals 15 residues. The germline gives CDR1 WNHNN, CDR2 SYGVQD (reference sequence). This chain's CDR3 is CAPAHLGGGTDTQYF. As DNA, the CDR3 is TGCGCTCCGGCCCACCTAGGTGGGGGAACAGATACGCAGTATTTT.

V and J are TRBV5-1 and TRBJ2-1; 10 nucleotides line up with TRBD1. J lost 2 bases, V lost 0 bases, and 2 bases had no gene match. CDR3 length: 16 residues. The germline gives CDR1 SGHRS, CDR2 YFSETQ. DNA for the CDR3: TGCGCCAGCAGCTTGGAGGGGACAGGGGCCTACAATGAGCAGTTCTTC. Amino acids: CASSLEGTGAYNEQFF.

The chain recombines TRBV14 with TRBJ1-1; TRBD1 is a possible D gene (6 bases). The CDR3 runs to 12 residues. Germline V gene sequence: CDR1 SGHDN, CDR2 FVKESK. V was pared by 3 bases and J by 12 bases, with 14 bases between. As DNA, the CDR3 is TGTGCCAGCAGCCACTCTAACAGGGTTCCTTTCTTT. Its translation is CASSHSNRVPFF.

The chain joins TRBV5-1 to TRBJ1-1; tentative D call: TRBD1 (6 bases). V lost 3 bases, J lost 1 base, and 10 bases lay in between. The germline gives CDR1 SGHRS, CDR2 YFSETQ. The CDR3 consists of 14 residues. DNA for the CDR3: TGCGCCAGCAGCTCAAGGACAGCGAACACTGAAGCTTTCTTT. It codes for CASSSRTANTEAFF. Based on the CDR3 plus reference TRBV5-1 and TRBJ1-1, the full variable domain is KAGVTQTPRYLIKTRGQQVTLSCSPISGHRSVSWYQQTPGQGLQFLFEYFSETQRNKGNFPGRFSGRQFSNSRSEMNVSTLELGDSALYLCASSSRTANTEAFFGQGTRLTVV.

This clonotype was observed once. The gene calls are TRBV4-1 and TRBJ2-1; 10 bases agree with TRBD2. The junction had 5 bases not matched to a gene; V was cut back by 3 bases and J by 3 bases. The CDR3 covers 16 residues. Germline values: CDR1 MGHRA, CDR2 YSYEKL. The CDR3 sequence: CASSHGGLADYNEQFF. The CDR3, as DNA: TGCGCCAGCAGCCACGGTGGACTAGCGGACTACAATGAGCAGTTCTTC.